The next 22 T cell receptor beta chains were all read from a single sample in a study of somatic mutations in cytotoxic T cells in rheumatoid arthritis. Only in-frame clones appear in the TCRdb table, and some are missing; sequencing was by immunoSEQ multiplex PCR. The data hold around 19,000 clones, with 74% observed a single time. Sequencing was carried out using CD8+ T cells sorted from blood. These receptors were taken from a man aged 55 to 70 in good health.

There are a few counts of this clone. The V gene is TRBV5-1, the J gene TRBJ2-7; TRBD1 matches at 9 bases. V gave up 4 bases and J gave up 5 bases; unmatched junction bases: 7. The CDR3 runs to 14 residues. The germline CDR1 and CDR2 sequences are SGHRS and YFSETQ. The CDR3: CASSLRDREDEQYF. The CDR3 region has the DNA TGCGCCAGCAGCCTAAGGGACAGGGAGGACGAGCAGTACTTC.

V usage is TRBV27 and J usage is TRBJ1-6; D may be TRBD1 (5 bases). Trimming took 2 bases from V and 9 from J, leaving 11 bases between them. CDR3 length: 14 residues. The V gene's germline CDR1 is MNHEY and CDR2 SMNVEV (reference sequence). CDR3 residues: CASSLGGRGSPLHF. CDR3 nucleotide sequence: TGTGCCAGCAGTTTAGGGGGGAGAGGTTCACCCCTCCACTTT.

This chain links TRBV4-3 with TRBJ2-1; 13 bases are a match to TRBD2. CDR1 and CDR2 (germline): LGHNA, YSLEER. This CDR3 has 19 amino acids. The V segment lost 0 bases and the J segment 2 bases; nucleotides outside the gene matches: 7. The CDR3 loop reads CASSQEGATSGGPYNEQFF. The CDR3 DNA reads as TGCGCCAGCAGCCAAGAAGGGGCGACTAGCGGGGGGCCCTACAATGAGCAGTTCTTC.

The chain couples TRBV6-5 to TRBJ1-1, with TRBD1 matching over 8 bases. This CDR3 spans 15 amino acids. The V gene's germline CDR1 is MNHEY and CDR2 SVGAGI. The J segment lost 3 bases and the V segment lost 1 base, leaving 4 bases of the junction unmatched. The CDR3 is CASSYYGTGYTEAFF. CDR3 DNA sequence: TGTGCCAGCAGTTACTATGGGACAGGATACACTGAAGCTTTCTTT.

A few counts support this clone. The CDR3 loop reads CASSYTGDEQFF. The CDR3 DNA reads as TGTGCCAGCAGTTACACGGGGGATGAGCAGTTCTTC. The J gene is TRBJ2-1, the V gene TRBV6-6; weak D call: TRBD2 (6 bases). CDR1 and CDR2 (germline): MNHNY, SVGAGI (reference sequence). Trimming left V 2 bases short and J 8 bases short, with 7 bases between. The CDR3 is 12 amino acids.

This sequence joins TRBV6-1 and TRBJ2-7; the D gene is possibly TRBD1 (6 bases). The CDR3 loop spans 15 amino acids. The V end lost 2 bases, the J end lost 4 bases, and 15 bases lay between the germline ends. The germline gives CDR1 MNHNS, CDR2 SASEGT. The CDR3 region is CASSEQGKGYYEQYF. The CDR3, as DNA: TGTGCCAGCAGTGAACAGGGGAAGGGTTATTACGAGCAGTACTTC.

The J gene is TRBJ2-2, the V gene TRBV9; D ambiguous. Trimming cost V 5 bases and J 6 bases, with 5 bases left between them. The CDR3 extends over 11 amino acids. CDR1 and CDR2 (germline): SGDLS, YYNGEE. This chain's CDR3 is CASSRAGELFF. The DNA of the CDR3 is TGTGCCAGCAGTCGAGCCGGGGAGCTGTTTTTT.

The chain couples TRBV6-5 to TRBJ2-7; D possibly corresponds to TRBD2 (7 bases). This CDR3 has 16 residues. V lost 0 bases and J lost 5, with 17 bases in between. Germline lookup yields CDR1 MNHEY and CDR2 SVGAGI. In DNA, the CDR3 is TGTGCCAGCAGTTACTCGGTCCCGGGGGGCGGGGACGAGCAGTACTTC. As protein: CASSYSVPGGGDEQYF.

The chain employs TRBV18 and TRBJ2-1; 7 positions match TRBD2. V was pared by 6 bases and J by 8 bases, with 16 bases of the junction left unmatched. CDR1 and CDR2 from the germline V gene are KGHSH and LQKENI. The CDR3 contains 16 residues. The CDR3 nucleotides read TGTGCCAGCTCTAATATCGGGACCCGGGGGGTAGATGAGCAGTTCTTC. Translation: CASSNIGTRGVDEQFF.

This chain links TRBV11-2 with TRBJ2-5, with D perhaps matching TRBD1 (5 bases). The CDR3 runs 18 residues. CDR1 and CDR2 (germline): SGHAT, FQNNGV. Trimming took off 0 bases at V and 1 base at J, with 18 bases between the two ends. The CDR3 DNA is TGTGCCAGCAGCTTAGATTTCGCCAGGGATACTTTCCAAGAGACCCAGTACTTC. Amino acids: CASSLDFARDTFQETQYF.

The chain links TRBV7-9 to TRBJ1-2; D is unresolved. Germline lookup yields CDR1 SEHNR and CDR2 FQNEAQ (reference sequence). The V and J ends lost 5 bases and 3 bases respectively, with 10 bases between them. CDR3 size: 13 residues. The CDR3 DNA reads TGTGCCAGCAGCCCTGACACCGACTATGGCTACACCTTC. As protein: CASSPDTDYGYTF.

This clone was observed a few times. The chain couples TRBV23-1 to TRBJ2-7; TRBD1 is a possible D gene (5 bases). TRBV23-1 counts as an open reading frame of uncertain function. Trimming removed 7 bases at V and 0 bases at J, with 10 bases between. This CDR3 region has 13 residues. For the CDR3, the DNA is TGCGCCAGCATTCCCAGGGACTCCTACGAGCAGTACTTC. Translating it yields CASIPRDSYEQYF.

The chain couples TRBV4-3 to TRBJ2-3; 10 bases line up with TRBD2. Germline CDR1 LGHNA, CDR2 YSLEER. V shed 0 bases, J shed 4 bases, and the junction held 4 bases outside the gene matches. There are 16 residues in the CDR3. The CDR3 loop is CASSQDPSGSADTQYF. CDR3 nucleotide sequence: TGCGCCAGCAGCCAAGATCCTAGCGGGAGCGCAGATACGCAGTATTTT.

The chain is built from TRBV9 and TRBJ2-2; no definite D call. Germline V gives CDR1 SGDLS, CDR2 YYNGEE. Deletions cut 0 bases from V and 5 bases from J, with 8 bases between. The CDR3 is 14 residues long. In DNA, the CDR3 is TGTGCCAGCAGCGTAGCTAGAGTGACCGGGGAGCTGTTTTTT. Protein product: CASSVARVTGELFF. The whole variable domain, remainder taken from reference TRBV9 and TRBJ2-2, is DSGVTQTPKHLITATGQRVTLRCSPRSGDLSVYWYQQSLDQGLQFLIQYYNGEERAKGNILERFSAQQFPDLHSELNLSSLELGDSALYFCASSVARVTGELFFGEGSRLTVL.

The chain joins TRBV4-3 to TRBJ2-5; the D gene is possibly TRBD1 (5 bases). V lost 4 bases and J lost 2, with 17 bases in between. Looked up from germline, CDR1 is LGHNA and CDR2 is YSLEER. The CDR3 extends over 16 amino acids. The chain's CDR3 is CASSPYLSRQQETQYF. The CDR3 bases are TGCGCCAGCAGCCCTTACTTATCCCGACAGCAAGAGACCCAGTACTTC.

This chain links TRBV7-2 with TRBJ2-1; 10 bases are a match to TRBD2. V shed 3 bases, J shed 1 base, and the junction held 6 bases outside the gene matches. Germline V CDR1 and CDR2: SGHTA, FQGNSA. The length of the CDR3 is 17 residues. CDR3 region: CASSLSGGAGSYNEQFF. The CDR3 nucleotides read TGTGCCAGCAGCTTGAGCGGGGGGGCGGGATCCTACAATGAGCAGTTCTTC.

V usage is TRBV27 and J usage is TRBJ1-1, with a possible D match to TRBD1 (5 bases). V dropped 8 bases and J dropped 4 bases, with 17 bases sitting between them. Germline V CDR1 and CDR2: MNHEY, SMNVEV (reference sequence). This CDR3 is 14 amino acids long. The CDR3 coding sequence is TGTGCCAGCCGAAGACAGTCGGTCGCCACTGAAGCTTTCTTT. Translation gives CASRRQSVATEAFF.

This rearrangement joins TRBV7-2 to TRBJ2-3; 10 nucleotides align to TRBD2. Germline-derived CDR1 and CDR2 are SGHTA and FQGNSA. The CDR3 totals 17 residues. Trimming removed 1 base from V and 7 bases from J; junction bases left unmatched: 11. CDR3 region: CASSLGGASGSLHTQYF. The CDR3 nucleotides are TGTGCCAGCAGCTTAGGAGGGGCTAGCGGGAGTCTGCATACGCAGTATTTT.

This chain joins TRBV11-1 and TRBJ1-1, with D perhaps matching TRBD1 (5 bases). The germline V gene encodes CDR1 SGHAT and CDR2 FQDESV (reference sequence). V was trimmed by 0 bases and J by 4 bases, leaving 9 bases between them. CDR3 size: 14 residues. The CDR3 DNA follows: TGTGCCAGCAGCTTAGCAGGGGAGGGCACTGAAGCTTTCTTT. It yields the protein CASSLAGEGTEAFF.

The J gene is TRBJ1-5, the V gene TRBV19; D might be TRBD1 (6 bases). The V gene's germline CDR1 is LNHDA and CDR2 SQIVND (reference sequence). The CDR3 has 16 residues. V was shortened by 1 base and J by 4 bases, with 14 bases between the two germline ends. The CDR3 DNA reads TGTGCCAGTAGTATAGCCGACAGGACTTTAAATCAGCCCCAGCATTTT. This gives the protein CASSIADRTLNQPQHF.

The chain joins TRBV7-6 to TRBJ1-3; TRBD1 is a possible D gene (6 bases). The CDR3 spans 14 residues. Trimming removed 3 bases at V and 4 bases at J, with 10 bases between. Germline V gene sequence: CDR1 SGHVS, CDR2 FNYEAQ. The chain's CDR3 is CASSLSGTGNTIYF. CDR3 sequence (DNA): TGTGCCAGCAGCTTGAGCGGGACAGGAAACACCATATATTTT. Based on the CDR3 plus reference TRBV7-6 and TRBJ1-3, the full variable domain is GAGVSQSPRYKVTKRGQDVALRCDPISGHVSLYWYRQALGQGPEFLTYFNYEAQQDKSGLPNDRFSAERPEGSISTLTIQRTEQRDSAMYRCASSLSGTGNTIYFGEGSWLTVV.

The chain combines TRBV4-1 with TRBJ2-1; 9 bases align to TRBD2. J gave up 6 bases and V 0 bases, and 3 bases lay outside the gene matches. The CDR3 contains 15 residues. CDR1 and CDR2 from the germline V gene are MGHRA and YSYEKL. CDR3 sequence: CASSQDGGGGNEQFF. In nucleotides, the CDR3 is TGCGCCAGCAGCCAAGACGGCGGGGGGGGCAATGAGCAGTTCTTC.